This note documents a single T cell receptor (beta chain) sequence. The data originate from a study of blood T cell repertoires in COVID-19. Overall study context: The analysed material was cDNA or gDNA that came from T cells, B-cell-depleted T cells, or PBMCs.

The J segment lost 3 bases and the V segment lost 8 bases, leaving 7 bases of the junction unmatched. Per the germline V gene, CDR1 is SNHLY and CDR2 is FYNNEI. The CDR3 totals 14 residues. Original processing notes: Amplification with reference gene primers provided the estimates of nucleated cell counts. This table comes from immunoSEQ multiplex PCR, and its TCRdb copy is limited to in-frame clones, with some not included. That table is the source of V, J and clone size, and D and trimming were worked out from the DNA. The table records fewer than 200,000 clones, approximately 95% of them present only once.

This receptor was identified in a woman in her forties or fifties with acute or convalescent COVID-19. This chain connects TRBV2 to TRBJ2-7; 10 bases align to TRBD2. Sequencing was performed on peripheral blood. The CDR3 region is CASGASGGDYEQYF. The CDR3 coding sequence is TGTGCCAGCGGTGCTAGCGGGGGTGACTACGAGCAGTACTTC.